This T cell receptor (beta chain) stems from a study of beta chain features in type 1 diabetes. Study-wide results and caveats: Reduced insertions and increased deletions marked VDJ junctions in type 1 diabetes patients.

The authors reverse transcribed all of the isolated RNA, so sequencing captured expressed TCRB transcripts. Only in-frame clones appear in the TCRdb table, and some are missing; sequencing was by immunoSEQ multiplex PCR. The sample shows fewer than 500,000 clones, roughly 14% of them seen only once. In its sample, this clone was seen a few times. The antigen is not known. The junction had 13 bases not matched to a gene; V was cut back by 6 bases and J by 1 base. The CDR3 length is 18 residues. CDR1 and CDR2 (germline): SGHTA, FQGNSA. This receptor was identified in a man under 40 in good health. The sequencing input was naive CD4+ T cells from blood. This chain links TRBV7-2 with TRBJ2-3; 10 nucleotides agree with TRBD2. CDR3 amino acids: CASRFTSGKSMGTDTQYF. The CDR3 nucleotides are TGTGCCAGCAGATTCACTAGCGGGAAGAGCATGGGCACAGATACGCAGTATTTT.